The clone carrying this T cell receptor (beta chain) turned up a few times. The target antigen is unknown. This entry comes from a study of T-cell memory formation after mild COVID-19. Overall study: TCR clusters were mostly donor specific.

Study-wide points: Contracting CD8+ clones were enriched in EMRA, CD4+ mainly in CM and EM.

TCRdb called the 5' RACE reads again in MiXCR, with one record for every CDR3 protein. Of 300,000 to 350,000 distinct CDR3 sequences detected, roughly 19% appear once; the ten largest clones hold 20% to 25%. Sequenced material: PBMCs or a T cell subset sorted from them (not recorded which). This TCR came from a man aged 18 to 35 who had mild COVID-19 (a few samples of this study predate the infection). Cell type and time point are not known.

DNA for the CDR3: TGCAGCGGGGGAGGGGAAACTGAAGCTTTCTTT. It translates to CSGGGETEAFF. The chain uses TRBV29-1 and TRBJ1-1, with D maybe TRBD1 (5 bases). The germline gives CDR1 SQVTM, CDR2 ANQGSEA. Trimming pared 7 bases from V and 5 bases from J, leaving 11 bases between. This CDR3 spans 11 amino acids.